A selection of T cell receptor beta chains follows, all from one sample in a study of control samples from healthy donors and cancer patients. Sequencing was performed with immunoSEQ multiplex PCR; in TCRdb, only in-frame clones are kept and a portion is missing. The data hold under 55,000 clones, with roughly 80% observed a single time. Source material: blood. The receptors shown here come from an older man in good health. CDR3s include the opening cysteine and the closing phenylalanine or tryptophan. The D gene is left open where the match is weak. Only some rows state a clone size, as once, few, many or a class for expanded clones.

J: TRBJ2-3; size: .; D: TRBD2; V: TRBV18; DNA: TGTGCCAGCTCACCGGTTCTCGGACTAGCGGGAGGGCCAGATACGCAGTATTTT; CDR3: CASSPVLGLAGGPDTQYF
J: TRBJ1-1; size: .; D: .; V: TRBV5-5; DNA: TGTGCCAGCAGCTTGGGAGCGGGGGCGAGGACTGAAGCTTTCTTT; CDR3: CASSLGAGARTEAFF
J: TRBJ2-2; size: .; D: TRBD2; V: TRBV6-5; DNA: TGTGCCAGCGCGGCGGGGGCCGGGGAGCTGTTTTTT; CDR3: CASAAGAGELFF
J: TRBJ1-1; size: .; D: TRBD1; V: TRBV7-2; DNA: TGTGCCAGCAGCTTAGACAGGGGTACTGAAGCTTTCTTT; CDR3: CASSLDRGTEAFF
J: TRBJ1-6; size: .; D: .; V: TRBV5-1; DNA: TGCGCCAGCAGCTTGGCTCTGGACAGCAGGGGAAATTCACCCCTCCACTTT; CDR3: CASSLALDSRGNSPLHF
J: TRBJ1-2; size: .; D: .; V: TRBV28; DNA: TGTGCCAGCAGTTTATGGGGGGCGTCAGGGGAGAGTGGCTACACCTTC; CDR3: CASSLWGASGESGYTF
J: TRBJ1-5; size: .; D: .; V: TRBV5-8; DNA: TGTGCCAGCAGCTTGGCAAGGTATCAGCCCCAGCATTTT; CDR3: CASSLARYQPQHF
J: TRBJ2-1; size: .; D: TRBD2; V: TRBV5-6; DNA: TGTGCCAGCAGCTTCCGGCTAGCGGGGTACAATGAGCAGTTCTTC; CDR3: CASSFRLAGYNEQFF
J: TRBJ2-1; size: .; D: .; V: TRBV27; DNA: TGTGCCAGCAGTTTTGGGGTACAGGCCCAGAGGGATGAGCAGTTCTTC; CDR3: CASSFGVQAQRDEQFF
J: TRBJ2-2; size: .; D: .; V: TRBV5-1; DNA: TGCGCCAGCAGCTTGCAGAGACCCACCGGGGAGCTGTTTTTT; CDR3: CASSLQRPTGELFF
J: TRBJ2-3; size: once; D: TRBD2; V: TRBV10-3; DNA: TGTGCCACCTCAGAACTAGCGTGGAAAGGCACAGATACGCAGTATTTT; CDR3: CATSELAWKGTDTQYF
J: TRBJ1-2; size: .; D: .; V: TRBV19; DNA: TGTGCCAGTAGTATAACCCTGGGAGAAGGCTACACCTTC; CDR3: CASSITLGEGYTF
J: TRBJ2-7; size: .; D: .; V: TRBV19; DNA: TGTGCCAGTAGTATCTCCCCTGCCAACCCCTACGAGCAGTACTTC; CDR3: CASSISPANPYEQYF
J: TRBJ1-6; size: few; D: .; V: TRBV7-9; DNA: TGTGCCAGCAGCTTATGGGGTAGGGATTCACCCCTCCACTTT; CDR3: CASSLWGRDSPLHF
J: TRBJ2-1; size: .; D: .; V: TRBV10-1; DNA: TGCGCCAGCAGTGAGCCCCGGGGAAATGAGCAGTTCTTC; CDR3: CASSEPRGNEQFF
J: TRBJ1-1; size: .; D: TRBD1; V: TRBV5-1; DNA: TGCGCCAGCAGTCCTCTCGGGACAGACCGCGAAGCTTTCTTT; CDR3: CASSPLGTDREAFF
J: TRBJ2-2; size: few; D: .; V: TRBV4-2; DNA: TGTGCCAGCAGCCAAGATGTACAGGAAGACACCGGGGAGCTGTTTTTT; CDR3: CASSQDVQEDTGELFF